A single sample gave rise to the 21 T cell receptor beta chains below, sequenced in a study of T cells in Graves' hyperthyroidism and ophthalmopathy. TCR beta CDR3 regions were amplified from RNA. TCR CDR3 regions were first amplified by RT-PCR with HTBI primers. TCRdb re-called the multiplex PCR reads with MiXCR, one entry per CDR3 protein. Seen here are about 400,000 distinct CDR3 sequences, over 13% observed once, and the top ten hold 25% to 30%. Sequencing used blood. Every receptor here comes from a man in his fifties or sixties with Graves' ophthalmopathy.

V gene TRBV28 combines with J gene TRBJ1-6, with D unresolved. The germline V and J ends were trimmed by 4 bases and 14 bases, with 12 bases remaining between them. Germline V CDR1 and CDR2: MDHEN, SYDVKM. The CDR3 length is 12 residues. CDR3 nucleotide sequence: TGTGCCAGCAGTTCGACACCCTCGGCCCTCCACTTT. Protein sequence: CASSSTPSALHF.

This clonotype was observed at least ten times. The chain employs TRBV9 and TRBJ2-1; D is possibly TRBD1 (5 bases). The CDR3 is made up of 14 amino acids. Germline V lookup: CDR1 SGDLS, CDR2 YYNGEE. V shed 6 bases and J shed 5 bases, with 15 bases lying between them. CDR3 region: CASNLGARNNEQFF. Here the CDR3 DNA reads TGTGCCAGCAATCTTGGGGCCCGTAACAATGAGCAGTTCTTC.

This clonotype occurred many times. The chain carries TRBV28 and TRBJ2-7, with TRBD1 matching 9 bases. Germline values: CDR1 MDHEN, CDR2 SYDVKM. The V gene end was trimmed by 5 bases and the J gene end by 5 bases; junction bases not matched to a gene: 7. The CDR3 sequence is 14 residues long. The CDR3 sequence is CASSPPGQGNEQYF. The CDR3 coding sequence is TGTGCCAGCAGTCCCCCGGGACAGGGCAACGAGCAGTACTTC. Based on the CDR3 plus reference TRBV28 and TRBJ2-7, the full variable domain is DVKVTQSSRYLVKRTGEKVFLECVQDMDHENMFWYRQDPGLGLRLIYFSYDVKMKEKGDIPEGYSVSREKKERFSLILESASTNQTSMYLCASSPPGQGNEQYFGPGTRLTVT.

This clonotype was counted ten times or more. This sequence joins TRBV28 and TRBJ2-1; TRBD2 matches 9 bases. The junction had 5 bases not matched to a gene; V was cut back by 5 bases and J by 3 bases. CDR1 is MDHEN and CDR2 is SYDVKM in the germline V gene. This CDR3 is 15 amino acids long. This CDR3 reads CASSRLAGYYNEQFF. The CDR3 coding sequence is TGTGCCAGCAGTCGGCTAGCGGGGTACTACAATGAGCAGTTCTTC.

The table lists this clonotype with many counts. V usage is TRBV7-9 and J usage is TRBJ1-3; D unclear. The CDR3 has 13 residues. Germline-derived CDR1 and CDR2 are SEHNR and FQNEAQ (reference sequence). Trimming pared 2 bases from V and 0 bases from J, leaving 2 bases between. The CDR3 spells CASSLSSGNTIYF. CDR3 nucleotide sequence: TGTGCCAGCAGCTTATCCTCTGGAAACACCATATATTTT.

This clonotype has at least ten counts. This sequence joins TRBV7-9 and TRBJ2-3; D unresolved. Between the trimmed V and J ends, which lost 5 bases and 1 base, there was a span of 13 bases. Germline CDR1 and CDR2: SEHNR and FQNEAQ (reference sequence). The CDR3 has 15 amino acids. CDR3 amino acids: CASSPRRGGTDTQYF. Written as DNA, the CDR3 is TGTGCCAGCAGCCCCCGGCGCGGAGGCACAGATACGCAGTATTTT.

The V call is TRBV3-1, the J call TRBJ1-1, with TRBD1 as a possible D gene (5 bases). CDR1 is LGHDT and CDR2 is YNNKEL in the germline V gene (reference sequence). V lost 5 bases and J lost 4, with 11 bases in between. This CDR3 region has 13 residues. The CDR3 nucleotides read TGTGCCAGCAGCGTATCTGGGACCACTGAAGCTTTCTTT. Residues: CASSVSGTTEAFF.

This clonotype was detected many times. The junction shows a germline mismatch at one end, possibly a read error. CDR3 sequence reads: CTSRDAAGGDNEQFF. CDR3 bases: TGTACCAGCAGGGACGCCGCGGGAGGGGACAATGAGCAGTTCTTC. The chain uses TRBV2 and TRBJ2-1, with TRBD2 matching over 9 bases. Per germline, CDR1 SNHLY and CDR2 FYNNEI. CDR3 length equals 15 residues.

The rearrangement joins TRBV19 to TRBJ1-1; maybe TRBD1 (5 bases). CDR3 length: 14 amino acids. V lost 4 bases and J 6 bases, leaving 15 bases between the germline ends. Looked up from germline, CDR1 is LNHDA and CDR2 is SQIVND (reference sequence). The CDR3: CASSRGGVFAEAFF. In nucleotides, the CDR3 is TGTGCCAGTAGTAGGGGGGGGGTCTTTGCTGAAGCTTTCTTT.

In its sample, this clonotype was seen many times. The V call is TRBV7-8, the J call TRBJ1-1, with 7 bases aligning to TRBD1. CDR1 and CDR2 from the germline V gene are SGHVS and FQNEAQ. The trim removed 3 bases at V and 2 bases at J, leaving 3 bases unmatched. CDR3 length: 14 residues. CDR3 residues: CASSLTGINTEAFF. The CDR3 DNA sequence: TGTGCCAGCAGCTTGACAGGGATTAACACTGAAGCTTTCTTT.

This clonotype was seen at least ten times. The chain combines TRBV11-3 with TRBJ2-1; TRBD2 matches 10 bases. Trimming took 4 bases from V and 5 from J; bases not matched to a gene: 8. Germline V gene sequence: CDR1 SGHNT, CDR2 YENEEA. The length of the CDR3 is 16 residues. In nucleotides, the CDR3 is TGTGCCAGCAGCTCGACTCCTAGCGGGAGTCACAATGAGCAGTTCTTC. The encoded protein is CASSSTPSGSHNEQFF.

V gene TRBV27 combines with J gene TRBJ2-1, with unresolved D. The V gene's germline CDR1 is MNHEY and CDR2 SMNVEV (reference sequence). This CDR3 comprises 13 residues. V lost 10 bases, J lost 10 bases, and 20 bases lay in between. The CDR3 loop is CATKFPSLNEQFF. CDR3 nucleotide sequence: TGTGCCACCAAGTTCCCCTCTCTAAACGAGCAGTTCTTC.

This clonotype appeared many times. This sequence joins TRBV19 and TRBJ2-2; maybe TRBD2 (5 bases). The CDR3 totals 15 residues. The ends were cut back, 2 bases at V and 2 bases at J, with 9 bases in the middle. The germline V gene has CDR1 LNHDA and CDR2 SQIVND (reference sequence). The CDR3 nucleotides read TGTGCCAGTAGTATAACTAGACCAAACACCGGGGAGCTGTTTTTT. It is translated as CASSITRPNTGELFF.

Comment on this clonotype: A single base separates this from a much larger clone, so it may be a read error. The CDR3 coding sequence is TGTGCCAGCCACAAGGGGTCTGGAAACACCATATATTTT. Protein sequence: CASHKGSGNTIYF. The V and J genes are TRBV2 and TRBJ1-3; tentatively, D is TRBD1 (5 bases). The CDR3 is made up of 13 amino acids. The germline V and J ends were trimmed by 8 bases and 1 base, with 9 bases remaining between them. CDR1 SNHLY and CDR2 FYNNEI come from the germline V gene.

About this clonotype itself: This sequence may be a read error, since a much larger clone differs from it by one base. This chain links TRBV30 with TRBJ2-7; D gene ambiguous. This CDR3 has 15 residues. Deletions cut 3 bases from V and 2 bases from J, with 17 bases between. Germline-derived CDR1 and CDR2 are GTSNPN and SVGIG (reference sequence). The CDR3 spells CAWRVKQDHPYEQYF. The CDR3 bases are TGTGCCTGGAGGGTAAAGCAGGATCACCCCTACGAGCAGTACTTC.

This clonotype was observed a few times. The J gene is TRBJ1-6, the V gene TRBV7-6, with 8 bases lining up with TRBD1. CDR1 and CDR2 from the germline V gene are SGHVS and FNYEAQ. The CDR3 has 15 residues. J was trimmed by 7 bases and V by 4 bases; bases with no gene match: 6. CDR3 protein: CASSYAQGENSPLHF. The DNA for the CDR3 is TGTGCCAGCAGCTACGCACAGGGGGAAAATTCACCCCTCCACTTT.

This clonotype has ten or more counts. The chain has TRBV5-1 and TRBJ2-3; the match to TRBD2 covers 8 bases. V lost 4 bases, J lost 3 bases, and 7 bases stayed unmatched. CDR3 length equals 15 residues. Germline CDR1 is SGHRS and CDR2 is YFSETQ. CDR3 nucleotide sequence: TGCGCCAGCAGCGATCGTTTAGCGGGGACAGATACGCAGTATTTT. Translated: CASSDRLAGTDTQYF.

This clonotype was detected ten times or more. The chain employs TRBV28 and TRBJ2-7; the match to TRBD1 covers 9 bases. J lost 1 base, V lost 6 bases, and 7 bases had no gene match. The V gene's germline CDR1 is MDHEN and CDR2 SYDVKM. The length of the CDR3 is 15 residues. DNA for the CDR3: TGTGCCAGCAGGCCATCCGGGACAGGGTCCTACGAGCAGTACTTC. This gives the protein CASRPSGTGSYEQYF.

This clonotype has at least ten counts. As DNA, the CDR3 is TGCGCCAGCAGCCAAGGGGGACAGGGAGTCAGAGGGCAGCCCCAGCATTTT. As protein: CASSQGGQGVRGQPQHF. The chain couples TRBV4-1 to TRBJ1-5; 9 bases align to TRBD1. Germline trimming cut 1 base from V and 7 bases from J; bases unmatched to any gene: 11. Germline V gene sequence: CDR1 MGHRA, CDR2 YSYEKL. The CDR3 loop spans 17 amino acids.

About this clonotype: A much larger clone lies one base from this, so it may be a read error. This sequence joins TRBV12-3 or TRBV12-4 and TRBJ1-1, with TRBD1 matching over 8 bases. The CDR3 is 16 amino acids. V dropped 6 bases and J dropped 1; count of bases not matched to a gene: 10. The DNA for the CDR3 is TGTGCCAGCAGCACGGGACAGGTGGCTTCGAACACTGAAGCTTTCTTT. It is translated as CASSTGQVASNTEAFF.

This clonotype came up many times. This sequence joins TRBV9 and TRBJ2-3, with 7 bases aligning to TRBD1. This CDR3 is 16 amino acids long. Germline-derived CDR1 and CDR2 are SGDLS and YYNGEE. V dropped 3 bases and J dropped 1; count of bases not matched to a gene: 8. The CDR3 DNA reads TGTGCCAGCAGCGCGACAGGGCGAGTGGGCACAGATACGCAGTATTTT. The encoded protein is CASSATGRVGTDTQYF.